This T cell receptor beta chain was sequenced in a study of blood T cell repertoires in COVID-19. Measured with immunoSEQ multiplex PCR; TCRdb has only the in-frame clones, and not every one. This table holds roughly 300,000 clones, 80% to 90% found once. Trimming at V came to 8 bases and at J to 3 bases, leaving 6 bases not matched to a gene. The CDR3 is made up of 14 amino acids. Germline CDR1 LNHDA, CDR2 SQIVND (reference sequence). The J gene is TRBJ2-1, the V gene TRBV19; 8 nucleotides match TRBD1. The receptor's source is a woman aged 45 to 65 with acute or convalescent COVID-19. Material for sequencing was peripheral blood. CDR3 sequence reads: CASQGAGGYNEQFF. The CDR3 bases are TGTGCCAGTCAGGGGGCTGGAGGCTACAATGAGCAGTTCTTC.